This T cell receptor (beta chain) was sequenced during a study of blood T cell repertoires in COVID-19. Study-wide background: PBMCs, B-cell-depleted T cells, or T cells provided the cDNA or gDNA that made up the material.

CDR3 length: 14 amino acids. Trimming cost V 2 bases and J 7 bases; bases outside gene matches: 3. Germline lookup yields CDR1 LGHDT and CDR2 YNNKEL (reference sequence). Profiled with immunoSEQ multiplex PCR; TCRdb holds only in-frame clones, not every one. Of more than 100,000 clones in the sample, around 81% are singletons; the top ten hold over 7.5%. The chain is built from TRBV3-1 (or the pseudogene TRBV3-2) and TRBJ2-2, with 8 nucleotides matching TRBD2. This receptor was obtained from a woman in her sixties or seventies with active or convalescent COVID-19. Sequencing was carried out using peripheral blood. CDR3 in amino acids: CASSQKAGVGELFF. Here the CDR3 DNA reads TGTGCCAGCAGCCAAAAAGCGGGGGTCGGGGAGCTGTTTTTT.